Below, 29 T cell receptor beta chains from the same sample are listed, as sequenced in a study of blood T cell repertoires in COVID-19 (dated by TCRdb to 2018 to 2020). Library generation was performed with the immunoSEQ multiplex PCR assay. This immuneACCESS table, as held by TCRdb, lists in-frame sequences with V and J called but not all clones. Of the missing ones, under half trace to an unresolved V gene in checked studies; the others have no known cause. This sample has approximately 160,000 clones in its table, and 60% to 85% of those were observed once. In total, the top ten clones hold around 2.7% of the sample. Specimen: peripheral blood. The receptors were sampled from a man aged 65 to 79 with acute or convalescent COVID-19.

Only one count was recorded for this clone. The chain has TRBV4-1 and TRBJ1-1, with 7 bases aligning to TRBD1. Germline CDR1 is MGHRA and CDR2 is YSYEKL. Germline trimming cut 2 bases from V and 9 bases from J; bases unmatched to any gene: 3. The CDR3 length is 12 residues. CDR3 residues: CASSQTRGKAFF. DNA of the CDR3: TGCGCCAGCAGCCAAACCAGGGGGAAAGCTTTCTTT.

This chain uses TRBV5-1 with TRBJ2-3, with TRBD2 identical over 13 bases. Unmatched junction bases numbered 14, after V lost 4 bases and J lost 6 bases. The length of the CDR3 is 18 residues. Germline CDR1 and CDR2: SGHRS and YFSETQ. CDR3 residues: CASSLLPPLAGGRDTQYF. In nucleotides, the CDR3 is TGCGCCAGCAGCCTCTTACCCCCACTAGCGGGAGGGCGTGATACGCAGTATTTT.

The chain links TRBV4-2 to TRBJ2-1, with 8 positions matching TRBD2. With 1 base clipped from V and 6 bases from J, the junction kept 5 bases outside the gene matches. The CDR3 contains 15 residues. CDR1 LGHNA and CDR2 YNFKEQ come from the germline V gene. CDR3 in amino acids: CASSQAGGPVNEQFF. The CDR3 bases are TGTGCCAGCAGCCAAGCGGGGGGGCCAGTCAATGAGCAGTTCTTC.

The table lists this clone with a count of one. The DNA of the CDR3 is TGTGCCTGGAGTCCAGATCTCTACGAGCAGTACTTC. Translating gives CAWSPDLYEQYF. The V call is TRBV30, the J call TRBJ2-7; D is unclear. The CDR3 runs 12 residues. Germline assignment: CDR1 GTSNPN and CDR2 SVGIG (reference sequence). Trimming left V 2 bases short and J 3 bases short, with 8 bases between.

The V gene is TRBV7-9, the J gene TRBJ2-1, with D possibly matching TRBD1 (6 bases). The CDR3 extends over 14 amino acids. The germline gives CDR1 SEHNR, CDR2 FQNEAQ (reference sequence). V lost 6 bases, J lost 1 base, and 10 bases lay in between. CDR3 in amino acids: CASSRDTSYNEQFF. The CDR3 nucleotides read TGTGCCAGCAGTCGGGACACGTCCTACAATGAGCAGTTCTTC.

The rearrangement links TRBV29-1 to TRBJ1-2, with 12 bases that match TRBD1. V dropped 6 bases and J dropped 5; count of bases not matched to a gene: 4. Germline lookup yields CDR1 SQVTM and CDR2 ANQGSEA. CDR3 length: 13 amino acids. The CDR3 DNA follows: TGCAGCGTGTGGGGACAGGGGGCTTATGGCTACACCTTC. Protein: CSVWGQGAYGYTF.

The genes are TRBV7-8 and TRBJ2-2; TRBD1 agrees at 9 bases. From germline, CDR1 is SGHVS and CDR2 FQNEAQ. Trimming cost V 6 bases and J 6 bases; bases outside gene matches: 8. The CDR3 sequence is 15 residues long. CDR3 DNA sequence: TGTGCCAGCAGGGCGGACAGGGGCTTCGCCGGGGAGCTGTTTTTT. This gives the protein CASRADRGFAGELFF.

The gene calls are TRBV6-1 and TRBJ2-5; D not certain. Germline V gene lookup returns CDR1 MNHNS and CDR2 SASEGT. V was shortened by 2 bases and J by 2 bases, with 9 bases between the two germline ends. The CDR3 spans 14 residues. DNA of the CDR3: TGTGCCAGCAGTGAAAGCCCCGCGCAAGAGACCCAGTACTTC. Its protein is CASSESPAQETQYF.

A single count supports this clone. This chain connects TRBV5-1 to TRBJ1-2; TRBD1 matches at 11 bases. There are 16 residues in the CDR3. Unmatched junction bases numbered 6, after V lost 0 bases and J lost 5 bases. Germline V lookup: CDR1 SGHRS, CDR2 YFSETQ. CDR3 region: CASSLVVGTGGYGYTF. The DNA of the CDR3 is TGCGCCAGCAGCTTGGTAGTCGGGACAGGGGGTTATGGCTACACCTTC. The full variable domain, rest sourced from reference TRBV5-1 and TRBJ1-2, is KAGVTQTPRYLIKTRGQQVTLSCSPISGHRSVSWYQQTPGQGLQFLFEYFSETQRNKGNFPGRFSGRQFSNSRSEMNVSTLELGDSALYLCASSLVVGTGGYGYTFGSGTRLTVV.

The chain combines TRBV23-1 with TRBJ1-1; no definite D call. TRBV23-1 is identified as an open reading frame with a role that is uncertain. This CDR3 comprises 16 residues. V shed 4 bases and J shed 1 base, with 16 bases lying between them. The CDR3 region is CASSRPTRGKNTEAFF. The CDR3 DNA reads TGCGCCAGCAGTCGACCCACCCGCGGGAAGAACACTGAAGCTTTCTTT.

This chain uses TRBV18 with TRBJ1-1; no definite D call. The V end was cut by 3 bases, the J end by 8 bases, with 7 bases between. The CDR3 sequence is 11 residues long. CDR1 is KGHSH and CDR2 is LQKENI in the germline V gene. DNA for the CDR3: TGTGCCAGCTCACCGGGCGCAGAAGCTTTCTTT. As protein: CASSPGAEAFF.

The chain is built from TRBV10-3 and TRBJ1-3; D not resolved. The CDR3 covers 15 residues. Germline V CDR1 and CDR2: ENHRY, SYGVKD. V shed 3 bases and J shed 0 bases, with 9 bases lying between them. In DNA, the CDR3 is TGTGCCATCAGTGAACGACAAAGCTCTGGAAACACCATATATTTT. Protein: CAISERQSSGNTIYF.

The V and J genes are TRBV7-6 and TRBJ1-4; 9 nucleotides align to TRBD1. The germline CDR1 and CDR2 sequences are SGHVS and FNYEAQ. Germline trimming cut 3 bases from V and 5 bases from J; bases unmatched to any gene: 1. This CDR3 contains 14 residues. CDR3 nucleotide sequence: TGTGCCAGCAGCTTCGGACAGGGGAATGAAAAACTGTTTTTT. As protein: CASSFGQGNEKLFF.

This rearrangement joins TRBV13 to TRBJ1-1; tentatively, D is TRBD1 (6 bases). This CDR3 has 13 amino acids. Germline V gene data show CDR1 as PRHDT and CDR2 as FYEKMQ (reference sequence). V was shortened by 5 bases and J by 7 bases, with 14 bases between the two germline ends. The CDR3 DNA reads as TGTGCCAGCAGCGATCGAGGACAGATTGAAGCTTTCTTT. Translation: CASSDRGQIEAFF.

In this sample, this clone turned up a few times. The chain employs TRBV7-8 and TRBJ1-5, with 10 positions matching TRBD1. The CDR3 is 19 amino acids. The V and J ends lost 5 bases and 7 bases, in that order; junction bases with no gene match: 20. Germline V gene data show CDR1 as SGHVS and CDR2 as FQNEAQ. The CDR3 protein is CASSDVTGGANPLSQPQHF. The CDR3 DNA reads as TGTGCCAGCAGCGACGTGACAGGGGGCGCAAATCCTTTATCGCAGCCCCAGCATTTT.

This clone was observed once. This chain uses TRBV19 with TRBJ1-3; 7 bases agree with TRBD1. There are 17 residues in the CDR3. Germline V CDR1 and CDR2: LNHDA, SQIVND (reference sequence). V shed 4 bases, J shed 0 bases, and the junction held 9 bases outside the gene matches. The CDR3 sequence: CASSTRRQGFSGNTIYF. As DNA, the CDR3 is TGTGCCAGTAGTACACGGAGACAGGGTTTCTCTGGAAACACCATATATTTT.

This rearrangement joins TRBV7-2 to TRBJ2-1; 13 nucleotides align to TRBD2. V lost 2 bases, J lost 7 bases, and 2 bases stayed unmatched. There are 15 residues in the CDR3. Germline values: CDR1 SGHTA, CDR2 FQGNSA. The CDR3 reads CASSLPLAGGNEQFF. The CDR3 nucleotides read TGTGCCAGCAGCTTACCACTAGCGGGAGGGAATGAGCAGTTCTTC.

V is TRBV28 and J is TRBJ2-5; tentative D call: TRBD2 (6 bases). The CDR3 totals 15 residues. Looked up from germline, CDR1 is MDHEN and CDR2 is SYDVKM. V lost 5 bases and J lost 4, with 17 bases in between. The CDR3 protein is CASSLPTGDGETQYF. Written as DNA, the CDR3 is TGTGCCAGCAGTCTTCCGACGGGGGATGGAGAGACCCAGTACTTC.

This chain joins TRBV29-1 and TRBJ1-5; 9 positions agree with TRBD1. CDR1 is SQVTM and CDR2 is ANQGSEA in the germline V gene. The CDR3 runs 13 residues. J was trimmed by 6 bases and V by 4 bases; bases with no gene match: 4. DNA for the CDR3: TGCAGCGTTGGGGGACAGGGTCTTCAGCCCCAGCATTTT. Amino acids: CSVGGQGLQPQHF.

The V gene is TRBV7-9, the J gene TRBJ1-4; 8 bases agree with TRBD1. V lost 0 bases to trimming and J lost 8 bases; unmatched junction nucleotides: 8. This CDR3 has 16 residues. Looked up from germline, CDR1 is SEHNR and CDR2 is FQNEAQ (reference sequence). The CDR3 protein is CASSLAAGQGNEKLFF. DNA for the CDR3: TGTGCCAGCAGCTTAGCTGCCGGACAGGGAAACGAAAAACTGTTTTTT.

V usage is TRBV18 and J usage is TRBJ1-2; 9 nucleotides line up with TRBD1. Germline V gives CDR1 KGHSH, CDR2 LQKENI. The CDR3 extends over 15 amino acids. V shed 3 bases, J shed 5 bases, and the junction held 7 bases outside the gene matches. The CDR3 nucleotides read TGTGCCAGCTCACCGGACAGGGGATTTGATTATGGCTACACCTTC. This encodes CASSPDRGFDYGYTF.

This clone has a single count. This chain links TRBV2 with TRBJ2-5; TRBD1 is a possible D gene (5 bases). Trimming stripped 5 bases from V and 2 bases from J, with 12 bases between. Germline CDR1 is SNHLY and CDR2 is FYNNEI. The CDR3 sequence is 14 residues long. The CDR3 region has the DNA TGTGCCAGCAGTCTTTTGACAGAACAAGAGACCCAGTACTTC. Residues: CASSLLTEQETQYF.

This clone has more than one count but fewer than ten. This chain links TRBV27 with TRBJ2-7; possibly TRBD1 for D (6 bases). Between the trimmed V and J ends, which lost 6 bases and 3 bases, there was a span of 18 bases. In germline, CDR1 is MNHEY, CDR2 SMNVEV (reference sequence). This CDR3 has 15 residues. The DNA for the CDR3 is TGTGCCAGCAGACTACTACAGGGTATTAGCTACGAGCAGTACTTC. The encoded protein is CASRLLQGISYEQYF.

This clone was detected only a few times. This CDR3 is CASSSGQGVAFF. The CDR3 DNA sequence: TGTGCCAGCAGCTCAGGACAGGGGGTTGCTTTCTTT. The rearrangement uses TRBV5-6 and TRBJ1-1, with 10 nucleotides matching TRBD1. Germline lookup yields CDR1 SGHDT and CDR2 YYEEEE. The CDR3 spans 12 residues. V was clipped by 3 bases and J by 11 bases; unmatched bases: 4.

The rearrangement links TRBV19 to TRBJ1-6; D gene uncertain. The ends were cut back, 6 bases at V and 0 bases at J, with 6 bases in the middle. There are 14 residues in the CDR3. Per germline, CDR1 LNHDA and CDR2 SQIVND (reference sequence). CDR3 nucleotide sequence: TGTGCCAGTAGACAACGCTCCTATAATTCACCCCTCCACTTT. It translates to CASRQRSYNSPLHF.

J is TRBJ2-3 and V is TRBV9; the match to TRBD2 covers 7 bases. J was trimmed by 3 bases and V by 0 bases; bases with no gene match: 4. Germline CDR1 and CDR2: SGDLS and YYNGEE. There are 15 residues in the CDR3. The CDR3: CASSVGRLATDTQYF. Written as DNA, the CDR3 is TGTGCCAGCAGCGTAGGAAGACTAGCAACAGATACGCAGTATTTT.

The chain couples TRBV5-5 to TRBJ1-4; D unclear. The V end lost 2 bases, the J end lost 8 bases, and 10 bases lay between the germline ends. The CDR3 runs 13 residues. CDR1 is SGHKS and CDR2 is YYEKEE in the germline V gene (reference sequence). This CDR3 is CASSLPVGEKLFF. CDR3 coding DNA: TGTGCCAGCAGCTTACCGGTCGGGGAAAAACTGTTTTTT.

This chain connects TRBV9 to TRBJ2-5, with TRBD2 identical over 10 bases. Germline lookup yields CDR1 SGDLS and CDR2 YYNGEE. Germline trimming cut 0 bases from V and 4 bases from J; bases unmatched to any gene: 6. The CDR3 is 16 residues long. As DNA, the CDR3 is TGTGCCAGCAGCGTAGGACTACTAGCGGGACCAGAGACCCAGTACTTC. Its protein is CASSVGLLAGPETQYF.

The rearrangement uses TRBV5-1 and TRBJ1-3, with D perhaps matching TRBD1 (5 bases). This CDR3 region has 15 residues. V dropped 5 bases and J dropped 1 base, with 13 bases sitting between them. Per germline, CDR1 SGHRS and CDR2 YFSETQ. The CDR3, as DNA: TGCGCCAGCAGGCTAAGGACAACTTCTGGAAACACCATATATTTT. It specifies CASRLRTTSGNTIYF.